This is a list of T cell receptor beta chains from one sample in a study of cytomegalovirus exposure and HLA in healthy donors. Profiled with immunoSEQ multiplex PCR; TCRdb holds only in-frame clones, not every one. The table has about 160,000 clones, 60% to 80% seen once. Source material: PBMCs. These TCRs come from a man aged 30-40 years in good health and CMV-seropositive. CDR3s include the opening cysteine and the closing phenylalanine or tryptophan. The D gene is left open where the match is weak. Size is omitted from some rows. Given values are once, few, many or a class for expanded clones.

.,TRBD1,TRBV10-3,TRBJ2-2,CAASGTGDTGELFF,TGTGCCGCCTCAGGGACAGGGGACACCGGGGAGCTGTTTTTT
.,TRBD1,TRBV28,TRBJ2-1,CASSTPGQGVNEQFF,TGTGCCAGCAGTACGCCGGGACAGGGTGTCAATGAGCAGTTCTTC
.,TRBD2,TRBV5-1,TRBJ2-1,CASSKGLAGGPSYNEQFF,TGCGCCAGCAGCAAGGGACTAGCGGGGGGTCCCTCCTACAATGAGCAGTTCTTC
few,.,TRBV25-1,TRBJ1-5,CASSSRDNQPQHF,TGTGCCAGCAGTAGCAGGGACAATCAGCCCCAGCATTTT
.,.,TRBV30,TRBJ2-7,CAWSVGQTYEQYF,TGTGCCTGGAGTGTAGGACAGACGTACGAGCAGTACTTC
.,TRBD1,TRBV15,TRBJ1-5,CATSRAAGTGLNQPQHF,TGTGCCACCAGCAGAGCCGCCGGGACAGGGTTGAATCAGCCCCAGCATTTT
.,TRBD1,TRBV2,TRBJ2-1,CASGDRGYEQFF,TGTGCCAGCGGAGACAGGGGCTATGAGCAGTTCTTC
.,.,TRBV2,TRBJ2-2,CASRGPVPTGELFF,TGTGCCAGCAGGGGCCCCGTCCCGACCGGGGAGCTGTTTTTT
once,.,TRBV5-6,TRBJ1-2,CASSAGDYGYTF,TGTGCCAGCAGTGCAGGGGACTATGGCTACACCTTC
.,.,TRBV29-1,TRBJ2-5,CSVAENQETQYF,TGCAGCGTCGCCGAGAACCAAGAGACCCAGTACTTC